This record looks at one T cell receptor (beta chain) sequence and its context. The target of this receptor is not known. Qualities for individual bases were not recorded, and no much larger clone is one base off. TCRbeta CDR3 regions were amplified from genomic DNA using the immunoSEQ Assay, a bias-controlled multiplex PCR. The published analysis was carried out like this. Nucleated cell counts per sample were estimated from amplification of reference gene primers within the assay. Sequence reads were collapsed and filtered to measure the absolute abundance of every unique TCRbeta CDR3 rearrangement. For each sample, productive Simpson clonality was calculated as the square root of Simpson's diversity index over productive rearrangements. The clones in this table, taken by TCRdb from immuneACCESS, are in-frame only. Not every clone is retained; where verified, under half of the shortfall comes from an unresolved V gene, and the cause of the rest is unknown. From that table come the V and J calls and clone size; the DNA was used to work out D and trimming. A total of roughly 300,000 clones appear in this sample, approximately 90% of them only once. The top ten constitute 3.5% to 5% of the sample.

This sample is part of a study of blood T cell repertoires in COVID-19 (dated by TCRdb to the early 2020s). Background for the entire study: Collaborator samples came from the United States, Italy and Spain and covered acute and convalescent phases of COVID-19. Where HLA class I and class II types were available, the types were taken from metadata supplied by the sample provider, not from assay-based typing. The material from the prospective study consisted of cDNA or gDNA derived from T cells, B-cell-depleted T cells, or PBMCs. Sample metadata almost always included a de-identified subject ID, COVID-19 status, age in years and sex. The repertoires were released in a freely available public database intended as a resource for research on the immune response to SARS-CoV-2. Deeply sampled blood TCRbeta repertoires from subjects exposed to, actively infected with, or recovered from COVID-19 were included in the dataset. The samples were drawn from the first 160 participants of the ongoing ImmuneRACE study and from some 1,300 subjects provided by 6 global collaborators.

V is cut by 2 bases and J by 4 bases, and the space between the germline ends is 5 bases. The germline V gene sets CDR1 to MDHEN and CDR2 to SYDVKM. The CDR3 runs 12 residues from the cysteine to the phenylalanine. This entry keeps only the CDR3 DNA: 36 bases, framed from base 1. Enrolling through a virtual design, the prospective study's participants ranged in age from about 18 to 89 years and lived across 20 to 25 United States geographic areas. Cohort assignment in the prospective study relied on participant-reported clinical history from a screening survey and a study questionnaire. Recovered participants in ImmuneRACE Cohort 3 were defined as having two consecutive negative NP/OP PCR tests, clearance from a healthcare professional, or resolution of symptoms. Each participant in the prospective study had whole blood, serum and a nasopharyngeal or oropharyngeal swab collected by mobile phlebotomists. Prospective study participants could optionally give additional blood draws and questionnaires over an approximately two-month period. Before DNA extraction, prospective study blood samples were shipped either frozen or at room temperature.

On the study overall, not on this receptor specifically: Clinical and demographic metadata were provided uncurated, with the amount varying by source and participant.

Material: PBMCs or T cells enriched from blood (not recorded which). The receptor was isolated from a man younger than 40 who had recovered from COVID-19. This chain joins TRBV28 to TRBJ1-1, and perhaps TRBD1 as D gene, on 5 matching bases. The sequence in DNA is TGTGCCAGCAGTTTAGGGGCCACTGAAGCTTTCTTT. Translated, this is CASSLGATEAFF.